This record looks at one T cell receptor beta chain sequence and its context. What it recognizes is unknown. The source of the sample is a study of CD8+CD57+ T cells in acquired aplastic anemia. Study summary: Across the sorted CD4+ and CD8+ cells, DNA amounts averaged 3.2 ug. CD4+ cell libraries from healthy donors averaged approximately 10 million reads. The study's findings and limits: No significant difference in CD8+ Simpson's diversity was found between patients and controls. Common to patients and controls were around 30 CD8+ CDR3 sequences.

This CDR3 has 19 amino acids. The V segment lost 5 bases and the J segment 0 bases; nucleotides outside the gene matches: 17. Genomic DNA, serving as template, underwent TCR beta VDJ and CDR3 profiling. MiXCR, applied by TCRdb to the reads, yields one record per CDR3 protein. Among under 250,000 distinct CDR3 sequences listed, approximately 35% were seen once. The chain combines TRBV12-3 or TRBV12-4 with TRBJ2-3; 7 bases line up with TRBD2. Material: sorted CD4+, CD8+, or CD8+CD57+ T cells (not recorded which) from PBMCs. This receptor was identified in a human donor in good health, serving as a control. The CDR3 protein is CASSRKFPSGSPSTDTQYF. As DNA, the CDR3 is TGTGCCAGCAGTAGAAAGTTCCCTAGCGGAAGCCCTAGCACAGATACGCAGTATTTT.